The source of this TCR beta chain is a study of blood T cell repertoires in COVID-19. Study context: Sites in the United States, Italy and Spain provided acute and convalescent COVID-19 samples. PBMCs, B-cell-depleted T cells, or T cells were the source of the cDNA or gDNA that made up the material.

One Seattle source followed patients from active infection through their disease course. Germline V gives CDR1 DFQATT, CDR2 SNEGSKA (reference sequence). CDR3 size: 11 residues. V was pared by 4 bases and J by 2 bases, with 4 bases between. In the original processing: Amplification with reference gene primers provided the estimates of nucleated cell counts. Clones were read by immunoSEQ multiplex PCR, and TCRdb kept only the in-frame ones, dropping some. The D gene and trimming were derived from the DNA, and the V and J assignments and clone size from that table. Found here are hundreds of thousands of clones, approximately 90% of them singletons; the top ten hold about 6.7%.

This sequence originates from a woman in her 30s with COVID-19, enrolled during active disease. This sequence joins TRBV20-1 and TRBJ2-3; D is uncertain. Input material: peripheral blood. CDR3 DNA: TGCAGTGCTATAATCACAGATACGCAGTATTTT. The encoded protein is CSAIITDTQYF.